Included here is one T cell receptor (beta chain) sequence, with context. As yet, its antigen is unknown. The assay used deep level. This table comes from immunoSEQ multiplex PCR, and its TCRdb copy is limited to in-frame clones, with some not included. The sample lists 800,000 to 950,000 clones; about 96% were seen once. The sample belongs to a study of shared clonotypes between healthy human individuals. Study findings and constraints: Large depth notwithstanding, sorted-subset sequencing proved incomplete by rarefaction. What naive subsets generally showed was a larger estimated richness than memory subsets showed.

The CDR3 is 16 residues long. Germline values: CDR1 MNHEY, CDR2 SMNVEV (reference sequence). V lost 3 bases to trimming and J lost 5 bases, with 20 bases between them. CD8 cells regarded as naive lacked CD45RO, were positively chosen for CCR7, and omitted terminally differentiated effector memory CD45RA+ cells. Material: naive CD8+ T cells sorted from blood. The clonotype comes from a man aged 25 to 45 in good health. The chain is built from TRBV27 and TRBJ2-7; D gene unclear. CDR3 sequence reads: CASSFLTDLRTDEQYF. The CDR3, as DNA: TGTGCCAGCAGTTTTTTAACAGACCTGAGGACGGACGAGCAGTACTTC.